This passage covers 5 T cell receptor beta chains from one sample sequenced in a study of blood T cells in healthy people across ages. The authors ran a second PCR of about 7 to 11 cycles using a sample-barcoded 5' primer and a J-beta primer mix. Each CDR3 protein is one row after TCRdb ran MiXCR on the 5' RACE reads. The table lists 1,800,000 or so distinct CDR3 sequences, about two fifths of them singletons. The specimen sequenced was blood. These TCRs come from a human donor in good health.

This clonotype was observed a few times. A junction end diverges from the germline sequence, so it may reflect a read error. The chain links TRBV20-1 to TRBJ2-7; D is uncertain. The CDR3 consists of 15 residues. Germline assignment: CDR1 DFQATT and CDR2 SNEGSKA (reference sequence). The CDR3 loop is CSARDLDTPSYERYF. DNA of the CDR3: TGCAGTGCTAGAGACCTTGACACTCCCTCCTACGAGCGGTACTTC.

This clonotype has only one observation. The chain combines TRBV6-6 with TRBJ1-5; D gene ambiguous. Germline V CDR1 and CDR2: MNHNY, SVGAGI (reference sequence). V was shortened by 6 bases and J by 6 bases, with 15 bases between the two germline ends. The CDR3 covers 14 residues. Here the CDR3 DNA reads TGTGCCAGCAGGGTCGGGTTAACGGGTCAGCCCCAGCATTTT. Protein sequence: CASRVGLTGQPQHF.

The gene calls are TRBV24-1 and TRBJ2-5, with D maybe TRBD1 (6 bases). V was shortened by 3 bases and J by 2 bases, with 15 bases between the two germline ends. This CDR3 is 16 amino acids long. In germline, CDR1 is KGHDR, CDR2 SFDVKD. The CDR3 sequence is CATSDLVPGQQETQYF. For the CDR3, the DNA is TGTGCCACCAGTGATCTGGTCCCGGGACAACAAGAGACCCAGTACTTC.

This clonotype was observed once. This chain links TRBV7-9 with TRBJ2-3, with D unresolved. CDR1 SEHNR and CDR2 FQNEAQ come from the germline V gene (reference sequence). V lost 7 bases and J 6 bases, leaving 8 bases between the germline ends. There are 11 residues in the CDR3. Here the CDR3 reads CASMRRDTQYF. The CDR3 DNA follows: TGTGCCAGCATGCGCCGGGATACGCAGTATTTT.

This rearrangement joins TRBV3-1 to TRBJ2-7; D is unclear. CDR3 length: 13 residues. CDR1 is LGHDT and CDR2 is YNNKEL in the germline V gene (reference sequence). V shed 5 bases and J shed 5 bases, with 13 bases lying between them. The DNA of the CDR3 is TGTGCCAGCAGCAAACTGGACGACGACGAGCAGTACTTC. It is translated as CASSKLDDDEQYF.